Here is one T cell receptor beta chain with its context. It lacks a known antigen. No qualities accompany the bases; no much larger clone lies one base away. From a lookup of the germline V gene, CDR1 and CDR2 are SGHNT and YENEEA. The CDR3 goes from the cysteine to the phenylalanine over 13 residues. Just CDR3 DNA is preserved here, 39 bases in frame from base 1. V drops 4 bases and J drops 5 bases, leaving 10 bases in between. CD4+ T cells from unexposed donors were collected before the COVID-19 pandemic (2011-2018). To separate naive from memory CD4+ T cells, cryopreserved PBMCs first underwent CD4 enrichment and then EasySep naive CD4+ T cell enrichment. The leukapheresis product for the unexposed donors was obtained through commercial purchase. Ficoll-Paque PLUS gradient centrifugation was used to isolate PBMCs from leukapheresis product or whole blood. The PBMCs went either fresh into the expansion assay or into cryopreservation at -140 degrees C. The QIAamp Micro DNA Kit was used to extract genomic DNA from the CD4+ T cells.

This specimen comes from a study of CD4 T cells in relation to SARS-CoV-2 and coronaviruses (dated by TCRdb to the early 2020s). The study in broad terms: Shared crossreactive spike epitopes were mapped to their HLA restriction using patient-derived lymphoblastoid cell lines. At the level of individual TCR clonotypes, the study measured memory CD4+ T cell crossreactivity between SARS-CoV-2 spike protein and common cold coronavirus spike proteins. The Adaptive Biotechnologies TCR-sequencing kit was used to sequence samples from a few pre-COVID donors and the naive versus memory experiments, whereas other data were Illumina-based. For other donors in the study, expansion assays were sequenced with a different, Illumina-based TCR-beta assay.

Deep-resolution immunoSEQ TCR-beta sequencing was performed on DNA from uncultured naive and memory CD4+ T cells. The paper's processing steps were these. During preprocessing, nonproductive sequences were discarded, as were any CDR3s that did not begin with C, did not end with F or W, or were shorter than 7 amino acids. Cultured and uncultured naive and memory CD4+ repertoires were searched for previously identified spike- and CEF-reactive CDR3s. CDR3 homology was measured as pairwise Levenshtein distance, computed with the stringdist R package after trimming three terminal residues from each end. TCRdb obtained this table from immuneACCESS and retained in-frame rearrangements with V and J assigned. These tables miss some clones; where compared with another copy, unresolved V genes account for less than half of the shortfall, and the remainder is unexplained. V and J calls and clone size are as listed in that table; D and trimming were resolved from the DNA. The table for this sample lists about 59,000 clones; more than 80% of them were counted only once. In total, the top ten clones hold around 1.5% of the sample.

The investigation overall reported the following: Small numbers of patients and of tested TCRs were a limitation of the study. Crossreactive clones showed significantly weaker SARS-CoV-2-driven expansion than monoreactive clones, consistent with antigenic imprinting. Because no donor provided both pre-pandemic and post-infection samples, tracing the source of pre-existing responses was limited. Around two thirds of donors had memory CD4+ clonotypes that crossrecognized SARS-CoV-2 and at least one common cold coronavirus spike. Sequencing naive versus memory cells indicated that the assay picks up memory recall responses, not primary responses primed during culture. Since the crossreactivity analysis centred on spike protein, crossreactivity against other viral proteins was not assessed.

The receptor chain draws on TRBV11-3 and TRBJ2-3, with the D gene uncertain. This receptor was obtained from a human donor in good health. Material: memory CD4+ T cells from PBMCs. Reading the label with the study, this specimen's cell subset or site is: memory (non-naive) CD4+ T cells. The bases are TGTGCCAGCAGCTCTATCCTCGAAGATACGCAGTATTTT. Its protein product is CASSSILEDTQYF. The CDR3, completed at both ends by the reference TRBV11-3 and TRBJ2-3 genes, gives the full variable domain EAGVVQSPRYKIIEKKQPVAFWCNPISGHNTLYWYLQNLGQGPELLIRYENEEAVDDSQLPKDRFSAERLKGVDSTLKIQPAELGDSAVYLCASSSILEDTQYFGPGTRLTVL.